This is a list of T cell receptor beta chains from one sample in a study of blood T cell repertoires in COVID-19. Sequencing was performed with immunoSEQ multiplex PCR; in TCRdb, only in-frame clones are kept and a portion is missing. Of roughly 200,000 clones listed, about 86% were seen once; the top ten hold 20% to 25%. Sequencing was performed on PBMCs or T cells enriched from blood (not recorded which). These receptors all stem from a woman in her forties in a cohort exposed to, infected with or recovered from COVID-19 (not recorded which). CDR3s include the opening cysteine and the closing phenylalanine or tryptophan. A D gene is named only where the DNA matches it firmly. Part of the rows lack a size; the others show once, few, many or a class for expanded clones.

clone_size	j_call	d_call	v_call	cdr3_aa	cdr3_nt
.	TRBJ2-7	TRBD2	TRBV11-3	CASSSRTSKNPEQYF	TGTGCCAGCAGCTCAAGGACTAGCAAGAACCCCGAGCAGTACTTC
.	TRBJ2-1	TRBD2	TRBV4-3	CASSQSPGASGRLAGYYNEQFF	TGCGCCAGCAGCCAATCCCCCGGGGCTAGCGGGAGATTAGCGGGATACTACAATGAGCAGTTCTTC
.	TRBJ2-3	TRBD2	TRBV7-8	CASILAGGPYGTDTQYF	TGTGCCAGCATCCTAGCGGGGGGGCCATATGGCACAGATACGCAGTATTTT
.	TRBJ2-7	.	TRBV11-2	CASSLARSHEQYF	TGTGCCAGCAGCTTAGCCAGATCCCACGAGCAGTACTTC
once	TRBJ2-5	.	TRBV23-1	CASSPLTRAQYF	TGCGCCAGCAGTCCCTTGACTAGGGCCCAGTACTTC
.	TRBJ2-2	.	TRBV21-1	CASSKVRTSGSGAGELFF	TGTGCCAGCAGCAAAGTTCGGACTAGCGGGAGCGGCGCCGGGGAGCTGTTTTTT
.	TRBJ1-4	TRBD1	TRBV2	CASREGTGVYEKLFF	TGTGCCAGCAGGGAGGGGACAGGGGTTTATGAAAAACTGTTTTTT
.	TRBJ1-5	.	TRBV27	CASSLSRSSNQPQHF	TGTGCCAGCAGTTTATCCAGATCTAGCAATCAGCCCCAGCATTTT
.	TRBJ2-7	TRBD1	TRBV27	CASSPGQVFAQYF	TGTGCCAGCAGTCCCGGACAGGTTTTTGCTCAGTACTTC
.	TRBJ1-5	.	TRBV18	CASSPGQDQPQHF	TGTGCCAGCTCACCAGGGCAAGATCAGCCCCAGCATTTT
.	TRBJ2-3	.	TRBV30	CAWSPLNSADTQYF	TGTGCCTGGAGTCCTTTGAATAGCGCAGATACGCAGTATTTT
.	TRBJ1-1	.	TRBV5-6	CASRLGETEAFF	TGTGCCAGCAGGTTGGGGGAGACTGAAGCTTTCTTT
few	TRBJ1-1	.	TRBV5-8	CASSLAMGGNTEAFF	TGTGCCAGCAGCTTGGCCATGGGGGGGAACACTGAAGCTTTCTTT
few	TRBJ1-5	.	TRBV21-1	CASSKDGHRGGQPQHF	TGTGCCAGCAGCAAAGACGGACACAGGGGCGGGCAGCCCCAGCATTTT
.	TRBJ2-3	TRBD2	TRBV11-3	CASSSSGRTDTQYF	TGTGCCAGCAGCTCTAGCGGCCGCACAGATACGCAGTATTTT
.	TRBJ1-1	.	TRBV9	CASRPTGANTEAFF	TGTGCCAGCAGACCGACAGGTGCAAACACTGAAGCTTTCTTT
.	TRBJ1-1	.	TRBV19	CASSTDRYSEAFF	TGTGCCAGTAGTACCGACAGATACTCTGAAGCTTTCTTT
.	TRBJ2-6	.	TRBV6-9	CASSSTGANVLTF	TGTGCCAGCAGTTCTACTGGGGCCAACGTCCTGACTTTC
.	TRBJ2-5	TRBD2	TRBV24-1	CATSDPGLADRETQYF	TGTGCCACCAGTGACCCGGGACTAGCGGATAGAGAGACCCAGTACTTC
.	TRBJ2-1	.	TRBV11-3	CASSSRGSYNEQFF	TGTGCCAGCAGCTCTCGGGGTTCCTACAATGAGCAGTTCTTC
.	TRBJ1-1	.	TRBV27	CASSSYMNTEAFF	TGTGCCAGCAGTTCCTATATGAACACTGAAGCTTTCTTT
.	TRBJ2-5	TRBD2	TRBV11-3	CASSSATWTSGSQETQYF	TGTGCCAGCAGCTCGGCCACCTGGACTAGCGGGAGCCAGGAGACCCAGTACTTC
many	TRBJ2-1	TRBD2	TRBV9	CASSVGSGGSYNEQFF	TGTGCCAGCAGCGTAGGCAGCGGGGGATCCTACAATGAGCAGTTCTTC
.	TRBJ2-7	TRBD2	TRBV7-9	CASSFRFSGGDYEQYF	TGTGCCAGCAGCTTCCGTTTTAGCGGGGGGGACTACGAGCAGTACTTC
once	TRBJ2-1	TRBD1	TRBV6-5	CASSAWGQAYNEQFF	TGTGCCAGCAGCGCTTGGGGACAGGCCTACAATGAGCAGTTCTTC
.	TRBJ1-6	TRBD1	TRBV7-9	CASSGTGPNSPLHF	TGTGCCAGCAGCGGGACAGGACCTAATTCACCCCTCCACTTT
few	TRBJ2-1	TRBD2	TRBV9	CASSVLAGTGEQFF	TGTGCCAGCAGCGTACTAGCGGGAACGGGTGAGCAGTTCTTC
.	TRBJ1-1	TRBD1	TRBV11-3	CASSHGQGARTEAFF	TGTGCCAGCAGCCATGGACAGGGGGCAAGAACTGAAGCTTTCTTT